Following are 27 T cell receptor beta chains from one sample sequenced in a study of T cell responses to AZD1222 COVID-19 vaccine. Sequencing was performed with immunoSEQ multiplex PCR; in TCRdb, only in-frame clones are kept and a portion is missing. This table holds 150,000 to 200,000 clones, around 94% found once. The specimen was peripheral blood, collected 28 days after the second AZD1222 dose. The receptors stem from an adult who received the AZD1222 COVID-19 vaccine.

V gene TRBV5-5 combines with J gene TRBJ2-3; 8 bases line up with TRBD2. CDR1 and CDR2 from the germline V gene are SGHKS and YYEKEE (reference sequence). There are 15 residues in the CDR3. With 2 bases clipped from V and 6 bases from J, the junction kept 8 bases outside the gene matches. The CDR3 sequence: CASSFSRTSLDTQYF. In DNA form, the CDR3 reads TGTGCCAGCAGCTTCTCTAGGACTAGCCTCGATACGCAGTATTTT.

The chain has TRBV6-1 and TRBJ1-3, with 7 positions matching TRBD1. V lost 1 base and J lost 4; bases outside the gene matches: 7. This CDR3 has 16 amino acids. CDR1 and CDR2 (germline): MNHNS, SASEGT. Written as DNA, the CDR3 is TGTGCCAGCAGTGAAGAAGTCGGCAGGGGGGGAAACACCATATATTTT. Residues: CASSEEVGRGGNTIYF.

A single count supports this clone. The chain is built from TRBV7-6 and TRBJ2-3; 9 nucleotides line up with TRBD2. The ends lost 1 base at V and 5 bases at J; junction bases unmatched: 7. The CDR3 has 16 amino acids. From germline, CDR1 is SGHVS and CDR2 FNYEAQ. The CDR3 nucleotides are TGTGCCAGCAGCTTAGAGTATCCTAGCGGGGAAGATACGCAGTATTTT. Translating it yields CASSLEYPSGEDTQYF.

The gene calls are TRBV19 and TRBJ1-4; a possible D gene is TRBD1 (6 bases). CDR3 length: 16 amino acids. The V end was cut by 0 bases, the J end by 7 bases, with 15 bases between. Germline CDR1 and CDR2: LNHDA and SQIVND (reference sequence). CDR3 DNA: TGTGCCAGTAGTATAGACGGTGGGGGGCGCCCTGAAAAACTGTTTTTT. The encoded protein is CASSIDGGGRPEKLFF.

J is TRBJ1-1 and V is TRBV6-1; possibly TRBD1 for D (6 bases). The CDR3 is made up of 17 amino acids. Trimming took off 1 base at V and 5 bases at J, with 20 bases between the two ends. Germline V gene data show CDR1 as MNHNS and CDR2 as SASEGT. CDR3 nucleotide sequence: TGTGCCAGCAGTGAAGGGAGCGGGGGCGCCTTGTATACTGAAGCTTTCTTT. It encodes CASSEGSGGALYTEAFF.

This chain links TRBV30 with TRBJ1-6; unclear D gene. This CDR3 is 13 amino acids long. V was clipped by 1 base and J by 10 bases, with 11 bases between them. Per the germline V gene, CDR1 is GTSNPN and CDR2 is SVGIG (reference sequence). CDR3: CAWSAEYGSPLHF. The CDR3, as DNA: TGTGCCTGGAGTGCCGAGTACGGGTCACCCCTCCACTTT.

This chain joins TRBV5-6 and TRBJ2-5, with TRBD2 matching over 7 bases. The germline V gene encodes CDR1 SGHDT and CDR2 YYEEEE. V was clipped by 4 bases and J by 5 bases; unmatched bases: 11. This CDR3 has 15 amino acids. The CDR3 nucleotides are TGTGCCAGCAGCCCTTCCGGGGGAGGGCCTGAGACCCAGTACTTC. It yields the protein CASSPSGGGPETQYF.

V is TRBV18 and J is TRBJ1-2; D possibly corresponds to TRBD1 (5 bases). V gave up 3 bases and J gave up 9 bases, with 17 bases separating them. The germline V gene encodes CDR1 KGHSH and CDR2 LQKENI. The CDR3 has 14 residues. The CDR3 sequence: CASSPAAEGIRYTF. In nucleotides, the CDR3 is TGTGCCAGCTCACCCGCCGCCGAGGGGATCCGCTACACCTTC.

V is TRBV2 and J is TRBJ1-6; no firm D call. The germline V and J ends were trimmed by 4 bases and 5 bases, with 18 bases remaining between them. The CDR3 contains 17 residues. Germline lookup yields CDR1 SNHLY and CDR2 FYNNEI. CDR3 residues: CASSVGHGGTDNSPLHF. CDR3 bases: TGTGCCAGCAGTGTCGGTCATGGCGGAACCGATAATTCACCCCTCCACTTT.

This sequence joins TRBV2 and TRBJ2-5; D not certain. The CDR3 loop spans 14 amino acids. Germline V gives CDR1 SNHLY, CDR2 FYNNEI. Trimming took off 6 bases at V and 1 base at J, with 12 bases between the two ends. CDR3 residues: CASSLRTSQETQYF. In nucleotides, the CDR3 is TGTGCCAGCAGCCTCCGGACGTCCCAAGAGACCCAGTACTTC.

The rearrangement links TRBV9 to TRBJ2-3; D gene unclear. The CDR3 consists of 14 residues. Germline V lookup: CDR1 SGDLS, CDR2 YYNGEE. Trimming removed 0 bases from V and 3 bases from J, with 8 bases in between. CDR3 amino acids: CASSVARQTDTQYF. CDR3 in DNA: TGTGCCAGCAGCGTAGCCAGGCAGACAGATACGCAGTATTTT.

The chain joins TRBV19 to TRBJ2-1; D is uncertain. Germline-derived CDR1 and CDR2 are LNHDA and SQIVND (reference sequence). Trimming left V 3 bases short and J 0 bases short, with 6 bases between. This CDR3 region has 14 residues. The CDR3 nucleotides are TGTGCCAGTAGTATTCAGGACTCCTACAATGAGCAGTTCTTC. Its translation: CASSIQDSYNEQFF. The full variable domain, with the rest looked up from reference TRBV19 and TRBJ2-1, is DGGITQSPKYLFRKEGQNVTLSCEQNLNHDAMYWYRQDPGQGLRLIYYSQIVNDFQKGDIAEGYSVSREKKESFPLTVTSAQKNPTAFYLCASSIQDSYNEQFFGPGTRLTVL.

The chain links TRBV12-3 or TRBV12-4 to TRBJ1-5, with D hard to call. There are 13 residues in the CDR3. Between the trimmed V and J ends, which lost 6 bases and 4 bases, there was a span of 10 bases. CDR3 amino acids: CASSPQWNQPQHF. The CDR3 DNA follows: TGTGCCAGCAGCCCCCAATGGAATCAGCCCCAGCATTTT.

The genes are TRBV14 and TRBJ1-1, with D perhaps TRBD1 (5 bases). The germline V gene encodes CDR1 SGHDN and CDR2 FVKESK. Trimming removed 4 bases at V and 0 bases at J, with 18 bases between. The CDR3 is 17 amino acids. CDR3 residues: CASSPGGGYSMNTEAFF. CDR3 in DNA: TGTGCCAGCAGCCCCGGGGGGGGTTACTCCATGAACACTGAAGCTTTCTTT.

The genes are TRBV7-3 and TRBJ2-2, with D maybe TRBD2 (6 bases). CDR1 is SGHTA and CDR2 is FQGTGA in the germline V gene. The CDR3 sequence is 14 residues long. V lost 4 bases and J 2 bases, leaving 8 bases between the germline ends. CDR3 DNA sequence: TGTGCCAGCAGCTCCGGGAGCAACACCGGGGAGCTGTTTTTT. Translated: CASSSGSNTGELFF.

V usage is TRBV10-1 and J usage is TRBJ1-6; perhaps TRBD1 as D (5 bases). This CDR3 contains 12 residues. Trimming cost V 2 bases and J 15 bases, with 11 bases left between them. Germline CDR1 is WNHNN and CDR2 is SYGVQD (reference sequence). The DNA for the CDR3 is TGCGCCAGCAGTGAGCTTGGGGGACGCCTCCACTTT. Translating gives CASSELGGRLHF.

The chain uses TRBV5-1 and TRBJ2-7; 9 bases line up with TRBD1. The trim removed 0 bases at V and 1 base at J, leaving 2 bases unmatched. The CDR3 has 15 amino acids. Germline V gene data show CDR1 as SGHRS and CDR2 as YFSETQ. This CDR3 is CASSLVDRGSYEQYF. The DNA of the CDR3 is TGCGCCAGCAGCTTGGTTGACAGGGGGTCCTACGAGCAGTACTTC.

The gene calls are TRBV19 and TRBJ1-1; D is perhaps TRBD1 (5 bases). CDR1 and CDR2 from the germline V gene are LNHDA and SQIVND (reference sequence). V lost 3 bases and J lost 11, with 22 bases in between. The CDR3 totals 15 residues. This CDR3 is CASSILVSAAGSAFF. CDR3 DNA sequence: TGTGCCAGTAGTATTTTGGTGTCCGCGGCAGGGAGCGCTTTCTTT.

CDR3 bases: TGTGCCACCAACCTGGGTACGGTTGGAAACACCATATATTTT. Residues: CATNLGTVGNTIYF. This chain uses TRBV19 with TRBJ1-3; the D is unclear. This CDR3 region has 14 residues. CDR1 is LNHDA and CDR2 is SQIVND in the germline V gene (reference sequence). Deletions cut 10 bases from V and 3 bases from J, with 16 bases between. Based on the CDR3 plus reference TRBV19 and TRBJ1-3, the full variable domain is DGGITQSPKYLFRKEGQNVTLSCEQNLNHDAMYWYRQDPGQGLRLIYYSQIVNDFQKGDIAEGYSVSREKKESFPLTVTSAQKNPTAFYLCATNLGTVGNTIYFGEGSWLTVV.

This rearrangement joins TRBV29-1 to TRBJ1-2, with no clear D. The CDR3 consists of 13 residues. V was cut by 3 bases and J by 5 bases, with 13 bases left in between. CDR1 is SQVTM and CDR2 is ANQGSEA in the germline V gene. CDR3 protein: CSVDDRKFYGYTF. The CDR3 region has the DNA TGCAGCGTTGATGACCGGAAATTTTATGGCTACACCTTC.

The chain links TRBV28 to TRBJ1-2; D gene ambiguous. Germline values: CDR1 MDHEN, CDR2 SYDVKM. The germline V and J ends were trimmed by 4 bases and 8 bases, with 8 bases remaining between them. The CDR3 extends over 11 amino acids. Written as DNA, the CDR3 is TGTGCCAGCAGTTCCCAGAGGGGCTACACCTTC. Its protein product is CASSSQRGYTF.

The chain has TRBV20-1 and TRBJ1-1; a possible D gene is TRBD1 (6 bases). V lost 8 bases, J lost 2 bases, and 9 bases lay in between. There are 11 residues in the CDR3. CDR1 and CDR2 from the germline V gene are DFQATT and SNEGSKA (reference sequence). The CDR3 is CSPRGNTEAFF. In nucleotides, the CDR3 is TGCAGTCCCAGGGGAAACACTGAAGCTTTCTTT.

In its sample, this clone was seen a few times. The CDR3 reads CASRQGGNTEAFF. Here the CDR3 DNA reads TGTGCCAGCCGCCAAGGGGGGAACACTGAAGCTTTCTTT. The chain has TRBV18 and TRBJ1-1; D perhaps matches TRBD1 (6 bases). The germline CDR1 and CDR2 sequences are KGHSH and LQKENI. The V end was cut by 8 bases, the J end by 1 base, with 11 bases between. This CDR3 is 13 amino acids long.

V is TRBV19 and J is TRBJ1-6; maybe TRBD1 (6 bases). The CDR3 consists of 17 residues. Germline V lookup: CDR1 LNHDA, CDR2 SQIVND (reference sequence). The V gene lost 3 bases and the J gene lost 7 bases, with 19 bases spanning the gap. In DNA form, the CDR3 reads TGTGCCAGTAGTATCGGGGCAAACAGGGACGGAAATTCACCCCTCCACTTT. Amino acids: CASSIGANRDGNSPLHF.

The chain combines TRBV5-1 with TRBJ1-1; D is unresolved. Germline-derived CDR1 and CDR2 are SGHRS and YFSETQ. Trimming stripped 0 bases from V and 1 base from J, with 10 bases between. The CDR3 sequence is 15 residues long. CDR3 nucleotides: TGCGCCAGCAGCTTGGTGGCCGGGCCGAACACTGAAGCTTTCTTT. Residues: CASSLVAGPNTEAFF.

The DNA of the CDR3 is TGCGCCAGCAGCCAATCCGGGCTAGCGGGAATCACAGATACGCAGTATTTT. It yields the protein CASSQSGLAGITDTQYF. The rearrangement links TRBV4-1 to TRBJ2-3, with 9 bases lining up with TRBD2. This CDR3 spans 17 amino acids. Trimming at V came to 2 bases and at J to 2 bases, leaving 8 bases not matched to a gene. CDR1 and CDR2 from the germline V gene are MGHRA and YSYEKL.

The V gene is TRBV5-8, the J gene TRBJ1-5; weak D call: TRBD1 (5 bases). CDR3 size: 14 residues. Germline values: CDR1 SGHTS, CDR2 YDEGEE. V lost 3 bases and J lost 2, with 9 bases in between. Here the CDR3 DNA reads TGTGCCAGCAGCTACGGGGGGGGCAATCAGCCCCAGCATTTT. Translated, it gives CASSYGGGNQPQHF.